Shown below are 11 T cell receptor beta chains from a single sample sequenced in a study of CD8 T cells in Susac syndrome. An input of about 0.45 to 1 ug of RNA was subjected to reverse transcription using random hexamers. TCRdb re-called the immunoSEQ multiplex PCR reads through MiXCR, storing one row per CDR3 protein. This sample yields 73,000 or so distinct CDR3 sequences, of which about 94% are seen a single time; roughly 0.42% belongs to the top ten. The sequenced sample consisted of CD8+ T cells from PBMCs. Receptor source: a human donor with multiple sclerosis.

The chain is built from TRBV11-2 and TRBJ2-3; 14 bases map to TRBD2. Per the germline V gene, CDR1 is SGHAT and CDR2 is FQNNGV. Trimming removed 4 bases from V and 5 bases from J; junction bases left unmatched: 5. The CDR3 covers 16 residues. CDR3 in amino acids: CASSSGLAGDLDTQYF. In nucleotides, the CDR3 is TGTGCCAGCAGCTCGGGACTAGCGGGAGACCTAGATACGCAGTATTTT.

This clonotype was detected only once. The chain joins TRBV7-9 to TRBJ2-7; possibly TRBD2 for D (6 bases). This CDR3 spans 16 amino acids. Germline V gene sequence: CDR1 SEHNR, CDR2 FQNEAQ (reference sequence). Trimming shortened V by 5 bases and J by 0 bases, and 17 bases separated the two germline ends. In DNA, the CDR3 is TGTGCCAGCAGCCAAACGCGGGGAGGTGGCTCCTACGAGCAGTACTTC. Its protein product is CASSQTRGGGSYEQYF.

CDR3 nucleotide sequence: TGTGCCAGCAGTCCCGCGACAGGGAGGGACACCGGGGAGCTGTTTTTT. Its protein is CASSPATGRDTGELFF. The chain recombines TRBV6-2 or TRBV6-3 with TRBJ2-2; D may correspond to TRBD1 or TRBD2 (7 bases each). The CDR3 totals 16 residues. Germline V gene lookup returns CDR1 MNHEY and CDR2 SVGEGT. The V end lost 5 bases, the J end lost 3 bases, and 16 bases lay between the germline ends.

This clonotype was observed a handful of times. The chain recombines TRBV25-1 with TRBJ1-2; D remains ambiguous. The V end was cut by 5 bases, the J end by 8 bases, with 12 bases between. Looked up from germline, CDR1 is MGHDK and CDR2 is SYGVNS. The CDR3 is 12 residues long. CDR3 bases: TGTGCCAGCAGTTGGGCAGAAGAAGGCTACACCTTC. Amino acid sequence: CASSWAEEGYTF.

The V and J genes are TRBV27 and TRBJ1-2, with TRBD1 identical over 7 bases. After removal of 5 bases from V and 6 bases from J, the junction contained 15 bases not matched to a gene. This CDR3 region has 16 residues. The germline CDR1 and CDR2 sequences are MNHEY and SMNVEV (reference sequence). The CDR3 nucleotides are TGTGCCAGCAGTCCTCGACAGGGATCCGATCAGCATGGCTACACCTTC. Its translation: CASSPRQGSDQHGYTF.

The chain carries TRBV10-3 and TRBJ2-2; TRBD1 aligns across 9 bases. The V and J ends lost 4 bases and 5 bases, in that order; junction bases with no gene match: 5. The CDR3 is 15 residues long. Per germline, CDR1 ENHRY and CDR2 SYGVKD. CDR3 DNA: TGTGCCATCAGTGTGAACAGGGGGCAGACCGGGGAGCTGTTTTTT. This gives the protein CAISVNRGQTGELFF.

This chain connects TRBV4-2 to TRBJ2-6; no firm D call. CDR1 is LGHNA, CDR2 YNFKEQ, per germline. The CDR3 is 16 amino acids. The V end lost 0 bases, the J end lost 0 bases, and 6 bases lay between the germline ends. CDR3 residues: CASSQEAGSGANVLTF. The CDR3 region has the DNA TGTGCCAGCAGCCAAGAGGCCGGCTCTGGGGCCAACGTCCTGACTTTC.

The chain links TRBV19 to TRBJ1-2; 8 bases agree with TRBD1. Germline CDR1 LNHDA, CDR2 SQIVND (reference sequence). V dropped 10 bases and J dropped 7; count of bases not matched to a gene: 11. The CDR3 spans 13 residues. The CDR3 sequence: CATNGQGPFGYTF. DNA of the CDR3: TGTGCCACCAACGGACAGGGCCCTTTTGGCTACACCTTC.

The rearrangement links TRBV12-3 or TRBV12-4 to TRBJ2-6, with D possibly TRBD2 on 7 matching bases. The CDR3 spans 15 residues. V shed 6 bases and J shed 10 bases, with 19 bases lying between them. The CDR3 DNA sequence: TGTGCCAGCAGGCCTGAGCCGGGGGGCCATAACGTCCTGACTTTC. The encoded protein is CASRPEPGGHNVLTF.

The chain is built from TRBV10-2 and TRBJ2-7; 8 bases are shared with TRBD2. CDR3 length: 15 amino acids. Germline V gene lookup returns CDR1 WSHSY and CDR2 SAAADI. Losses at the gene ends were 10 bases for V and 2 bases for J; bases not matched to a gene: 13. The chain's CDR3 is CAISGELADPYEQYF. The CDR3 DNA reads TGCGCCATCTCAGGTGAACTAGCGGATCCCTACGAGCAGTACTTC.

The chain carries TRBV19 and TRBJ1-2; D is possibly TRBD1 (5 bases). This CDR3 spans 10 amino acids. Trimming stripped 7 bases from V and 8 bases from J, with 8 bases between. Per the germline V gene, CDR1 is LNHDA and CDR2 is SQIVND (reference sequence). Written as DNA, the CDR3 is TGTGCCAGTAAGGGGATGGGCTACACCTTC. This translates into CASKGMGYTF.